The sequence of this TCR beta chain was determined in a study of blood T cells in healthy people across ages. This CDR3 is 15 amino acids long. J was trimmed by 6 bases and V by 6 bases; bases with no gene match: 8. Germline V CDR1 and CDR2: SNHLY, FYNNEI. A J-beta primer mix and a sample-barcoded 5' primer were used in a second PCR of roughly 7 to 12 cycles. Using its own MiXCR run on the 5' RACE reads, TCRdb lists one record per CDR3 protein. Altogether 700,000 or so distinct CDR3 sequences are present, approximately 22% being singletons, with the ten largest covering about 22%. This sequence was found in a man between 65 and 85 years old in good health. The genes are TRBV2 and TRBJ2-1, with 10 bases aligning to TRBD1. The sequenced sample was blood. The CDR3 is CASRIDRGPVNEQFF. CDR3 DNA sequence: TGTGCCAGCAGAATCGACAGGGGGCCTGTCAATGAGCAGTTCTTC.